This T cell receptor beta chain stems from a study of shared clonotypes between healthy human individuals (dated by TCRdb to the early 2020s). For the wider study: Three men and a couple of women, aged 18 to 49 years, made up the cohort. Leukapheresis yielded between about 0.85 and 9.5 billion PBMCs per donor. Blood TCR repertoires of about five healthy adults were deeply sequenced to estimate repertoire size and the extent of clonotype sharing between individuals. To increase sequencing depth and limit assay-specific biases, TCR repertoire library preparation and sequencing were carried out by different laboratories using diverse techniques. Per donor, three plates each were used for CD4 naive and CD4 memory, two for CD8 naive, and one for CD8 memory.

The paper as a whole reports these results and caveats: Estimated clonotype richness was generally larger for naive than for memory subsets. Higher generation probabilities were observed for clonotypes shared by all four sorted-subset donors than for non-shared clonotypes. The genetic and exposure-history diversity represented was limited by the small number of donors. Sharing across four donors was observed for around 5% of naive CD4, under 4% of naive CD8, roughly 2.3% of memory CD4, and approximately 0.41% of memory CD8 clonotypes. Based on pairwise subsampling, the degree of clonotype sharing among donors was expected to be affected by sequencing depth. Even with the large sequencing depth, rarefaction of the sorted-subset datasets indicated that sequencing was incomplete. Sampling was restricted to blood, and TCR repertoires in tissues likely differ from the TCR repertoires found in blood.

Donors were healthy HIV-negative adults with no recently reported acute infections or vaccinations. Every donor was a Caucasian adult residing in Nashville, Tennessee, USA. CD4+ T cells were enriched by magnetic negative selection, after which naive cells were positively selected on CD45RA and the negative fraction was taken as the memory subset. After blood collection by leukapheresis, PBMCs were isolated using Ficoll-Histopaque density gradient centrifugation and then cryopreserved in the vapor phase of liquid nitrogen. Purity and quantity of every magnetically sorted T cell population were checked by analytical flow cytometry. Genomic DNA was isolated from every sorted fraction and measured by UV absorbance on a Nanodrop 2000c. TCR CDR3 regions were amplified from genomic DNA by multiplex PCR using the deep immunoSEQ assay. Genomic DNA extracted from each cell subset was distributed evenly over all wells of several immunoSEQ 96-well plates, and each plate served as one replicate. For sorted subsets, each replicate PCR was loaded with 150 to 250 ng genomic DNA, equivalent to some 31,000 T cell genomes. Purified libraries were measured with a Qubit 3.0 fluorometer, size-checked on a Bioanalyzer 2100, and measured again with the KAPA Library Quantification kit. Every immunoSEQ 96-well plate was sequenced on a dedicated single-read 150-cycle Illumina NextSeq 550 flow cell. As for how the authors treated the data: Because the immunoSEQ output included only junctional sequences and no quality scores, the filtering could not be the same as the filtering used for full-length reads. Sequences were annotated with PyIR, a Python wrapper for IgBLAST v1.9, using IMGT germline references to assign V/J genes and CDR3. Reads with weak V/J assignments (E-value above 1e-6), missing CDR3, stop codons, out-of-frame junctions, or ambiguous translated residues were removed. V3J clonotypes were defined as sequences sharing the same inferred V gene, J gene, and CDR3 amino acid sequence. Percentage overlap between repertoires was calculated by dividing the number of shared unique clonotypes by the size of the smaller repertoire. Richness of each repertoire was evaluated using RTK rarefaction, the Chao1 estimator, and Recon v2.1 estimates of unobserved clonotypes. OLGA was used to compute generation probabilities for all TCRbeta clonotypes that the gDNA method yielded from a few donors. Here the immuneACCESS table is served through TCRdb, limited to in-frame sequences with V and J called. Missing clones are a known gap in these copies; in checked studies unresolved V genes cover under half, and the rest lacks a known reason. The V and J calls and the clone size are those of that table, but D and trimming were determined from the DNA. The sample contains about 1.1 million clones, approximately 77% of them found a single time. The top ten clonotypes cover 0.89% of the sample.

As regards this clone: Its target antigen remains unknown. No qualities accompany the bases; no much larger clone lies one base away.

The germline V gene supplies CDR1 SGHDT and CDR2 YYEEEE. The cysteine opens and the phenylalanine closes a CDR3 of 16 amino acids. Only the CDR3 portion is preserved as DNA: 48 bases, with reading frame beginning at the first base. Trimming at the junction amounts to 4 bases on V and 0 bases on J, and the germline ends lie 14 bases apart. Sequences were obtained from memory CD4+ T cells from PBMCs. Explained via the paper, the cell subset or site label denotes: CD45RA-negative fraction. The chain couples TRBV5-6 to TRBJ1-3; TRBD1 could be the D gene, as 6 bases match. This TCR derives from a man younger than 30 in good health. Some clones in this sample may be carry-over from other donors' samples. The DNA sequence follows: TGTGCCAGCAGCGTGGCCGGGACACTCTCTGGAAACACCATATATTTT. This encodes CASSVAGTLSGNTIYF.